The next 28 T cell receptor beta chains were all read from a single sample in a study of cytomegalovirus exposure and HLA in healthy donors. In the PCR, 60 Vbeta and 13 Jbeta primers were used. Sequencing was performed with immunoSEQ multiplex PCR; in TCRdb, only in-frame clones are kept and a portion is missing. The sample gives 200,000 to 250,000 clones, around 79% of which show up once; around 2% is in the top ten. Sequenced: PBMCs. Receptor source: a man between 18 and 35 years old in good health and CMV-seronegative.

The CDR3 DNA is TGTGCCAGCAGTGAGGTGGGCGGCACAGATACGCAGTATTTT. Protein product: CASSEVGGTDTQYF. V and J are TRBV6-4 and TRBJ2-3, with D unclear. Per the germline V gene, CDR1 is MRHNA and CDR2 is SNTAGT. The CDR3 contains 14 residues. V was clipped by 3 bases and J by 1 base, with 8 bases between them.

Only a few counts were recorded for this clone. The chain couples TRBV6-6 to TRBJ1-5; 9 nucleotides line up with TRBD1. In germline, CDR1 is MNHNY, CDR2 SVGAGI (reference sequence). The CDR3 runs to 14 residues. With 1 base clipped from V and 8 bases from J, the junction kept 3 bases outside the gene matches. The CDR3 region is CASSYWDRDEPQHF. CDR3 nucleotide sequence: TGTGCCAGCAGTTACTGGGACAGGGATGAGCCCCAGCATTTT.

This clone was counted only a few times. The chain couples TRBV4-3 to TRBJ2-5, with 9 bases fitting TRBD2. Germline loops: CDR1 LGHNA, CDR2 YSLEER. This CDR3 is 16 amino acids long. Trimming removed 0 bases from V and 5 bases from J; junction bases left unmatched: 7. CDR3 region: CASSQDFAGGLETQYF. CDR3 sequence (DNA): TGCGCCAGCAGCCAAGATTTTGCGGGGGGGCTGGAGACCCAGTACTTC.

CDR3 amino acids: CASSLGADRGDSYTF. The CDR3 DNA reads TGTGCCAGCAGCTTAGGAGCGGACAGGGGGGATTCCTACACCTTC. The chain joins TRBV7-8 to TRBJ1-2, with TRBD1 matching 10 bases. With V trimmed by 1 base and J by 10 bases, 9 bases remained unmatched. Germline V gives CDR1 SGHVS, CDR2 FQNEAQ. This CDR3 contains 15 residues.

The chain links TRBV5-1 to TRBJ1-1; weak D call: TRBD1 (5 bases). The germline V and J ends were trimmed by 4 bases and 1 base, with 11 bases remaining between them. The CDR3 sequence is 14 residues long. CDR1 and CDR2 (germline): SGHRS, YFSETQ. CDR3 in amino acids: CASSRQTSNTEAFF. In nucleotides, the CDR3 is TGCGCCAGCAGCAGACAGACTTCGAACACTGAAGCTTTCTTT. Looking up the rest from reference TRBV5-1 and TRBJ1-1 gives the full variable domain: KAGVTQTPRYLIKTRGQQVTLSCSPISGHRSVSWYQQTPGQGLQFLFEYFSETQRNKGNFPGRFSGRQFSNSRSEMNVSTLELGDSALYLCASSRQTSNTEAFFGQGTRLTVV.

The chain carries TRBV10-3 and TRBJ1-2; TRBD1 agrees at 9 bases. CDR3 length equals 17 residues. The germline gives CDR1 ENHRY, CDR2 SYGVKD. J lost 0 bases, V lost 4 bases, and 9 bases had no gene match. CDR3 amino acids: CAISASRDREANYGYTF. For the CDR3, the DNA is TGTGCCATCAGTGCGTCCCGGGACAGGGAAGCTAACTATGGCTACACCTTC.

A few counts support this clone. The rearrangement links TRBV6-5 to TRBJ2-7; a possible D gene is TRBD2 (6 bases). Trimming took off 6 bases at V and 2 bases at J, with 14 bases between the two ends. The CDR3 runs to 14 residues. Germline loops: CDR1 MNHEY, CDR2 SVGAGI. In nucleotides, the CDR3 is TGTGCCAGCAGAAGGGACTTGGGGACCTACGAGCAGTACTTC. Amino acid sequence: CASRRDLGTYEQYF.

V is TRBV28 and J is TRBJ2-4; D call uncertain. There are 16 residues in the CDR3. Germline CDR1 reads MDHEN; CDR2 reads SYDVKM. Trimming removed 5 bases at V and 0 bases at J, with 14 bases between. In DNA form, the CDR3 reads TGTGCCAGCAGTACCCACCGGTCTGCAGCCAAAAACATTCAGTACTTC. This sequence encodes CASSTHRSAAKNIQYF.

The chain carries TRBV6-4 and TRBJ1-2; the D gene is possibly TRBD1 (6 bases). The V end lost 0 bases, the J end lost 10 bases, and 12 bases lay between the germline ends. The CDR3 length is 13 residues. CDR1 and CDR2 (germline): MRHNA, SNTAGT. The CDR3 DNA follows: TGTGCCAGCAGTGACTCGGGGACAACCCCCTACACCTTC. This gives the protein CASSDSGTTPYTF.

The V call is TRBV6-6, the J call TRBJ2-5; 7 bases match TRBD1. The DNA end favors TRBJ2-7, so the J call may be wrong. The CDR3 has 13 amino acids. Germline CDR1 and CDR2: MNHNY and SVGAGI (reference sequence). CDR3 sequence reads: CASRPQGVDEQYF. The CDR3 DNA is TGTGCCAGCAGGCCTCAGGGGGTCGACGAGCAGTACTTC.

This sequence joins TRBV5-5 and TRBJ1-2; D is unclear. Germline CDR1 is SGHKS and CDR2 is YYEKEE (reference sequence). The V and J ends lost 4 bases and 3 bases respectively, with 13 bases between them. The CDR3 is made up of 14 amino acids. CDR3 amino acids: CASSLSRGDYGYTF. The CDR3 nucleotides read TGTGCCAGCAGCCTTAGCCGGGGAGACTATGGCTACACCTTC.

This chain links TRBV15 with TRBJ2-2; the D is unclear. This CDR3 has 13 amino acids. Trimming shortened V by 7 bases and J by 1 base, and 7 bases separated the two germline ends. Germline lookup yields CDR1 LNHNV and CDR2 YYDKDF (reference sequence). The chain's CDR3 is CATKAENTGELFF. The CDR3 DNA reads as TGTGCCACCAAAGCTGAGAACACCGGGGAGCTGTTTTTT. The variable domain in full, completed from reference TRBV15 and TRBJ2-2, reads DAMVIQNPRYQVTQFGKPVTLSCSQTLNHNVMYWYQQKSSQAPKLLFHYYDKDFNNEADTPDNFQSRRPNTSFCFLDIRSPGLGDTAMYLCATKAENTGELFFGEGSRLTVL.

The genes are TRBV5-8 and TRBJ1-3, with D tentatively TRBD1 (5 bases). The CDR3 is made up of 15 amino acids. Germline V gene sequence: CDR1 SGHTS, CDR2 YDEGEE. Trimming took off 0 bases at V and 0 bases at J, with 7 bases between the two ends. CDR3 amino acids: CASSLATVSGNTIYF. The CDR3 nucleotides are TGTGCCAGCAGCTTGGCGACAGTCTCTGGAAACACCATATATTTT.

This sequence joins TRBV28 and TRBJ1-5; D might be TRBD1 (5 bases). This CDR3 is 15 amino acids long. Germline assignment: CDR1 MDHEN and CDR2 SYDVKM. V dropped 3 bases and J dropped 3 bases, with 12 bases sitting between them. This chain's CDR3 is CASSLPAGNNQPQHF. The CDR3 DNA sequence: TGTGCCAGCAGTTTGCCCGCAGGGAACAATCAGCCCCAGCATTTT.

The sample holds one count of this clone. The V call is TRBV7-9, the J call TRBJ1-4; possibly TRBD1 for D (5 bases). This CDR3 is 14 amino acids long. The germline V and J ends were trimmed by 2 bases and 6 bases, with 10 bases remaining between them. Germline V gene sequence: CDR1 SEHNR, CDR2 FQNEAQ (reference sequence). The CDR3 loop reads CASSLLGGDEKLFF. The CDR3 coding sequence is TGTGCCAGCAGCTTACTCGGGGGGGATGAAAAACTGTTTTTT.

The CDR3 loop reads CAISGEAGTDTQYF. DNA for the CDR3: TGTGCCATCTCGGGGGAGGCCGGGACAGATACGCAGTATTTT. The chain has TRBV10-3 and TRBJ2-3; D possibly corresponds to TRBD2 (6 bases). Germline V CDR1 and CDR2: ENHRY, SYGVKD. Between the trimmed V and J ends, which lost 8 bases and 3 bases, there was a span of 15 bases. The CDR3 is 14 residues long.

V and J are TRBV5-6 and TRBJ1-5; 8 nucleotides line up with TRBD1. J lost 4 bases, V lost 3 bases, and 9 bases had no gene match. Germline values: CDR1 SGHDT, CDR2 YYEEEE. This CDR3 contains 16 residues. The DNA of the CDR3 is TGTGCCAGCAGCTGGGGGACAGGCTTTGCAAATCAGCCCCAGCATTTT. Translated, it gives CASSWGTGFANQPQHF.

The gene calls are TRBV9 and TRBJ2-5, with 11 bases matching TRBD2. The CDR3 contains 16 residues. Germline loops: CDR1 SGDLS, CDR2 YYNGEE. Losses at the gene ends were 3 bases for V and 6 bases for J; bases not matched to a gene: 10. The CDR3 region has the DNA TGTGCCAGCAGCGCCTCGACTAGCGGGGTCCGGAAGACCCAGTACTTC. Protein: CASSASTSGVRKTQYF.

This clone has only a few counts. This chain links TRBV2 with TRBJ1-2; D unclear. V was cut by 4 bases and J by 8 bases, with 17 bases left in between. Germline-derived CDR1 and CDR2 are SNHLY and FYNNEI. This CDR3 contains 14 residues. In DNA form, the CDR3 reads TGTGCCAGCAGTGGGGGTAGTCTGACTATGGGCTACACCTTC. Encoded protein: CASSGGSLTMGYTF.

The rearrangement links TRBV7-9 to TRBJ1-5, with D perhaps matching TRBD1 (5 bases). Per the germline V gene, CDR1 is SEHNR and CDR2 is FQNEAQ (reference sequence). CDR3 size: 17 residues. The V and J ends lost 1 base and 3 bases respectively, with 16 bases between them. The CDR3 bases are TGTGCCAGCAGCTTAGGACCCGGGGGGGGTGACAATCAGCCCCAGCATTTT. Its protein is CASSLGPGGGDNQPQHF.

Turning to this clone: Other DNA sequences in this sample translate to the same CDR3. This chain joins TRBV2 and TRBJ2-7, with a weak D call TRBD1 (5 bases). The CDR3 contains 13 residues. V lost 4 bases and J lost 1, with 8 bases in between. Germline CDR1 and CDR2: SNHLY and FYNNEI. CDR3 nucleotide sequence: TGTGCCAGCAGTGTTGACAGATCCTACGAGCAGTACTTC. Protein product: CASSVDRSYEQYF.

The chain carries TRBV10-3 and TRBJ2-7; D call uncertain. Deletions cut 2 bases from V and 2 bases from J, with 13 bases between. From germline, CDR1 is ENHRY and CDR2 SYGVKD. This CDR3 spans 15 amino acids. For the CDR3, the DNA is TGTGCCATCAGTGAGGGGCAGGTTTCCCCCTACGAGCAGTACTTC. This encodes CAISEGQVSPYEQYF.

The chain has TRBV2 and TRBJ2-7; 11 positions match TRBD1. Losses at the gene ends were 5 bases for V and 5 bases for J; bases not matched to a gene: 8. The germline V gene encodes CDR1 SNHLY and CDR2 FYNNEI. CDR3 size: 15 residues. The CDR3 DNA reads TGTGCCAGCAGTCCTCCGGGACAGGGGGTCCACGAGCAGTACTTC. This gives the protein CASSPPGQGVHEQYF.

The chain has TRBV29-1 and TRBJ2-7; TRBD2 matches 8 bases. CDR3 length: 16 amino acids. Germline V gene data show CDR1 as SQVTM and CDR2 as ANQGSEA. Unmatched junction bases numbered 13, after V lost 6 bases and J lost 0 bases. The CDR3 region is CSVAPGLEPTSYEQYF. CDR3 DNA: TGCAGCGTAGCCCCGGGACTAGAGCCTACCTCCTACGAGCAGTACTTC.

This chain joins TRBV9 and TRBJ2-7; 7 positions agree with TRBD1. CDR1 is SGDLS and CDR2 is YYNGEE in the germline V gene. The CDR3 is made up of 14 amino acids. Germline trimming cut 4 bases from V and 2 bases from J; bases unmatched to any gene: 6. CDR3 nucleotide sequence: TGTGCCAGCAGCCCGGGACAGACGACCTACGAGCAGTACTTC. Its protein product is CASSPGQTTYEQYF.

CDR3 sequence: CAWGGSVGEAFF. The CDR3 nucleotides are TGTGCCTGGGGCGGTTCAGTGGGTGAAGCTTTCTTT. The chain joins TRBV30 to TRBJ1-1; D is ambiguous. CDR1 is GTSNPN, CDR2 SVGIG, per germline (reference sequence). This CDR3 is 12 amino acids long. The V end lost 5 bases, the J end lost 7 bases, and 14 bases lay between the germline ends.

CDR3 protein: CASSLITGANVLTF. The CDR3 bases are TGTGCCAGCAGTTTAATTACTGGGGCCAACGTCCTGACTTTC. This sequence joins TRBV28 and TRBJ2-6, with unresolved D. Trimming pared 2 bases from V and 2 bases from J, leaving 4 bases between. The CDR3 extends over 14 amino acids. Germline values: CDR1 MDHEN, CDR2 SYDVKM.

This clone was counted a single time. The junction departs from the called germline gene at one end, perhaps through a read error. The rearrangement links TRBV7-7 to TRBJ2-2; 8 bases map to TRBD2. Germline CDR1 and CDR2: SSHAT and FNYEAQ (reference sequence). The CDR3 length is 16 residues. CDR3 amino acids: CASSRTGTSETGELFF. The CDR3 region has the DNA TGTGCTAGCAGTCGAACCGGGACTAGTGAGACCGGGGAGCTGTTTTTT.